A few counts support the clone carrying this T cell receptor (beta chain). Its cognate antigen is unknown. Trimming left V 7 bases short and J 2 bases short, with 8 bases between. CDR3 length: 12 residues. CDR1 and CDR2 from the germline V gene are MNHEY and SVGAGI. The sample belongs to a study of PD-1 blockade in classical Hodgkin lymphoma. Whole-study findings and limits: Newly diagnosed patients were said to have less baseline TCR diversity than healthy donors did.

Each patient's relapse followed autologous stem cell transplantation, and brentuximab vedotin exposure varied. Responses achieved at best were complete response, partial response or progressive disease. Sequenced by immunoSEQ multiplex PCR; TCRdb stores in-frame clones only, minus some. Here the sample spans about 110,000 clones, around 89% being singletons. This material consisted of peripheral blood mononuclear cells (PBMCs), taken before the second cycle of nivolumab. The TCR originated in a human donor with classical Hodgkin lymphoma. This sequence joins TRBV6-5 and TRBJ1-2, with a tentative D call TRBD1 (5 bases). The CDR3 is CASTRGNYGYTF. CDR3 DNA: TGTGCCAGCACCCGGGGGAACTATGGCTACACCTTC.